Shown below are 16 T cell receptor beta chains from a single sample sequenced in a study of T cell responses to AZD1222 COVID-19 vaccine (dated by TCRdb to 2020 to 2023). The library was built by means of the immunoSEQ multiplex PCR assay. TCRdb took this table from immuneACCESS and kept in-frame rearrangements with V and J called. Such tables lack part of the clones; where checked against another copy, unresolved V genes explain under half of the gap, and the rest is unexplained. The sample table contains about 150,000 clones; only one count was recorded for 88% of them. Around 3.1% of the sample is held by the ten biggest clonotypes. This sample's time point label indicates: baseline before first vaccination. Sequenced material: peripheral blood, taken on day 0 of AZD1222 vaccination. The source of these receptors is an adult in good health.

This clone was counted once. This rearrangement joins TRBV5-8 to TRBJ1-5, with D uncertain. The germline V and J ends were trimmed by 2 bases and 3 bases, with 6 bases remaining between them. The CDR3 spans 13 residues. CDR1 and CDR2 from the germline V gene are SGHTS and YDEGEE. The CDR3 here is CASSFNPNQPQHF. DNA for the CDR3: TGTGCCAGCAGCTTTAATCCCAATCAGCCCCAGCATTTT.

In its sample, this clone was seen a few times. The rearrangement links TRBV7-2 to TRBJ1-2; D is ambiguous. Germline CDR1 reads SGHTA; CDR2 reads FQGNSA. The CDR3 is 13 residues long. V dropped 4 bases and J dropped 6 bases, with 12 bases sitting between them. The CDR3 sequence: CASSSTDVDGYTF. The CDR3 nucleotides are TGTGCCAGCAGCTCCACGGATGTGGATGGCTACACCTTC.

CDR3 region: CASSFPGTSSTDTQYF. The CDR3 bases are TGTGCCAGCAGTTTCCCCGGGACTTCTAGCACAGATACGCAGTATTTT. V usage is TRBV28 and J usage is TRBJ2-3; tentatively, D is TRBD2 (6 bases). Germline V gives CDR1 MDHEN, CDR2 SYDVKM. The CDR3 spans 16 residues. V lost 3 bases, J lost 0 bases, and 13 bases lay in between.

The chain joins TRBV28 to TRBJ2-7; TRBD2 agrees at 8 bases. Germline V gene data show CDR1 as MDHEN and CDR2 as SYDVKM. The ends lost 5 bases at V and 6 bases at J; junction bases unmatched: 15. The CDR3 runs 16 residues. The CDR3: CASSGIAGTPLLEQYF. For the CDR3, the DNA is TGTGCCAGCAGTGGGATAGCGGGGACCCCCCTTCTCGAGCAGTACTTC.

The chain uses TRBV6-2 or TRBV6-3 and TRBJ2-2; tentative D call: TRBD2 (5 bases). Trimming shortened V by 4 bases and J by 5 bases, and 8 bases separated the two germline ends. Germline V gene lookup returns CDR1 MNHEY and CDR2 SVGEGT. The CDR3 is 13 amino acids. CDR3 residues: CASSSRETGELFF. The CDR3 DNA reads TGTGCCAGCAGTTCTAGGGAGACCGGGGAGCTGTTTTTT.

The gene calls are TRBV19 and TRBJ2-7; 9 bases map to TRBD1. The CDR3 extends over 13 amino acids. CDR1 is LNHDA, CDR2 SQIVND, per germline (reference sequence). V gave up 5 bases and J gave up 6 bases; unmatched junction bases: 5. The CDR3 bases are TGTGCCAGTAGTCGACAGGGGGGAGGCGAGCAGTACTTC. The encoded protein is CASSRQGGGEQYF. The variable domain in full, with the rest retrieved from reference TRBV19 and TRBJ2-7, is DGGITQSPKYLFRKEGQNVTLSCEQNLNHDAMYWYRQDPGQGLRLIYYSQIVNDFQKGDIAEGYSVSREKKESFPLTVTSAQKNPTAFYLCASSRQGGGEQYFGPGTRLTVT.

The V call is TRBV5-5, the J call TRBJ1-1, with TRBD1 as a possible D gene (6 bases). CDR1 is SGHKS and CDR2 is YYEKEE in the germline V gene (reference sequence). V dropped 3 bases and J dropped 1 base, with 10 bases sitting between them. The CDR3 is 14 amino acids. CDR3 loop: CASSWGGGNTEAFF. For the CDR3, the DNA is TGTGCCAGCAGCTGGGGAGGGGGGAACACTGAAGCTTTCTTT.

V gene TRBV11-2 combines with J gene TRBJ2-5; D may be TRBD2 (5 bases). The CDR3 is made up of 13 amino acids. The V gene's germline CDR1 is SGHAT and CDR2 FQNNGV. Trimming took off 1 base at V and 5 bases at J, with 8 bases between the two ends. The CDR3 DNA reads TGTGCCAGCAGCTTAGGGGGAGCCGAGACCCAGTACTTC. Translated: CASSLGGAETQYF.

The V call is TRBV2, the J call TRBJ2-1; possible D gene TRBD1, 5 bases. CDR1 and CDR2 (germline): SNHLY, FYNNEI. V was cut by 7 bases and J by 1 base, with 14 bases left in between. The CDR3 runs 15 residues. The CDR3 sequence: CASKQLGPSYNEQFF. In nucleotides, the CDR3 is TGTGCCAGCAAGCAGTTGGGGCCATCCTACAATGAGCAGTTCTTC.

CDR3 loop: CASSQEARAYNEQFF. The CDR3 bases are TGCGCCAGCAGCCAAGAGGCCAGGGCCTACAATGAGCAGTTCTTC. J is TRBJ2-1 and V is TRBV4-3; a possible D gene is TRBD1 (5 bases). V lost 0 bases, J lost 2 bases, and 8 bases lay in between. The CDR3 length is 15 residues. CDR1 is LGHNA, CDR2 YSLEER, per germline.

This clone was detected once. This chain connects TRBV28 to TRBJ1-4; a weak D match, TRBD1 (5 bases). CDR3 length equals 15 residues. Trimming removed 5 bases at V and 0 bases at J, with 10 bases between. CDR1 is MDHEN, CDR2 SYDVKM, per germline. This CDR3 reads CASSPARATNEKLFF. The CDR3 coding sequence is TGTGCCAGCAGTCCCGCCAGGGCAACTAATGAAAAACTGTTTTTT.

The V and J genes are TRBV5-1 and TRBJ1-1; possible D gene TRBD1, 5 bases. The CDR3 consists of 15 residues. Germline V gene sequence: CDR1 SGHRS, CDR2 YFSETQ. V was trimmed by 0 bases and J by 6 bases, leaving 15 bases between them. This chain's CDR3 is CASSLAAAGYPEAFF. The DNA for the CDR3 is TGCGCCAGCAGCTTGGCCGCGGCAGGGTACCCTGAAGCTTTCTTT.

J is TRBJ1-1 and V is TRBV24-1; 7 bases line up with TRBD1. Per the germline V gene, CDR1 is KGHDR and CDR2 is SFDVKD. This CDR3 has 15 amino acids. V lost 9 bases and J lost 1; bases outside the gene matches: 10. CDR3 sequence reads: CATPSPTGRNTEAFF. In DNA, the CDR3 is TGTGCCACCCCCAGTCCGACAGGGAGGAACACTGAAGCTTTCTTT.

The rearrangement links TRBV9 to TRBJ2-7, with 10 bases fitting TRBD1. CDR3 length: 18 residues. After removal of 0 bases from V and 0 bases from J, the junction contained 9 bases not matched to a gene. Germline V gene data show CDR1 as SGDLS and CDR2 as YYNGEE. The CDR3 protein is CASSVEIEGQGSSYEQYF. DNA of the CDR3: TGTGCCAGCAGCGTAGAAATAGAGGGACAGGGGAGCTCCTACGAGCAGTACTTC.

This chain connects TRBV28 to TRBJ1-5; the match to TRBD1 covers 11 bases. Germline V gives CDR1 MDHEN, CDR2 SYDVKM. V shed 6 bases, J shed 5 bases, and the junction held 9 bases outside the gene matches. This CDR3 comprises 16 residues. CDR3 in amino acids: CASRAGGQGGDQPQHF. In nucleotides, the CDR3 is TGTGCCAGCAGGGCCGGGGGACAGGGGGGCGATCAGCCCCAGCATTTT.

The CDR3 reads CASSLVAGRTGELFF. The CDR3 DNA reads as TGCGCCAGCAGCTTGGTAGCGGGTCGTACCGGGGAGCTGTTTTTT. The rearrangement links TRBV5-1 to TRBJ2-2; 7 nucleotides match TRBD2. This CDR3 has 15 residues. After removal of 0 bases from V and 5 bases from J, the junction contained 4 bases not matched to a gene. CDR1 and CDR2 (germline): SGHRS, YFSETQ.